One and the same sample provided the 10 T cell receptor beta chains below, sequenced in a study of blood T cell repertoires in COVID-19. Repertoires were generated with immunoSEQ multiplex PCR, while TCRdb's copy carries only in-frame clones and drops some. The table lists around 90,000 clones, 70% to 90% of them singletons. What was sequenced was peripheral blood. The receptors shown here come from a man aged 50 to 59 with COVID-19, enrolled during active disease.

The chain has TRBV10-2 and TRBJ1-6; 10 bases align to TRBD1. This CDR3 is built from 15 residues. V trimming: 3 bases; J trimming: 10 bases; junction bases outside the gene matches: 6. The germline gives CDR1 WSHSY, CDR2 SAAADI. The chain's CDR3 is CASSDHGTGVSPLHF. CDR3 DNA sequence: TGCGCCAGCAGTGATCATGGGACAGGGGTATCACCCCTCCACTTT.

The chain combines TRBV2 with TRBJ1-1; D not certain. CDR3 length: 14 residues. Between the trimmed V and J ends, which lost 8 bases and 3 bases, there was a span of 16 bases. CDR1 and CDR2 from the germline V gene are SNHLY and FYNNEI. DNA of the CDR3: TGTGCCAGCTGCAAGGGAGTCGGGTACACTGAAGCTTTCTTT. Protein: CASCKGVGYTEAFF.

The chain recombines TRBV10-3 with TRBJ1-3, with 9 bases identical to TRBD1. Losses at the gene ends were 10 bases for V and 9 bases for J; bases not matched to a gene: 13. CDR1 is ENHRY, CDR2 SYGVKD, per germline. The CDR3 has 14 residues. Written as DNA, the CDR3 is TGTGCCACTTCGGAGGGACAGGGAGGGTTCACCATATATTTT. It specifies CATSEGQGGFTIYF.

V is TRBV10-3 and J is TRBJ1-5; 7 bases align to TRBD1. This CDR3 is built from 12 residues. The germline gives CDR1 ENHRY, CDR2 SYGVKD. With V trimmed by 11 bases and J by 6 bases, 7 bases remained unmatched. CDR3 DNA: TGTGCCGTCCAGACAGGGACTCAGCCCCAGCATTTT. Amino acids: CAVQTGTQPQHF.

The V and J genes are TRBV5-4 and TRBJ1-3, with D unclear. V was clipped by 9 bases and J by 4 bases, with 14 bases between them. The germline CDR1 and CDR2 sequences are SGHNT and YYREEE (reference sequence). This CDR3 region has 13 residues. Here the CDR3 DNA reads TGTGCCACTGCGGAGGAAAGGGGAAACACCATATATTTT. Residues: CATAEERGNTIYF.

This chain links TRBV3-1 (or the pseudogene TRBV3-2) with TRBJ2-5; possible D gene TRBD2, 6 bases. Germline-derived CDR1 and CDR2 are LGHDT and YNNKEL (reference sequence). Trimming pared 0 bases from V and 3 bases from J, leaving 11 bases between. The CDR3 contains 15 residues. CDR3 amino acids: CASSQDSREEETQYF. DNA of the CDR3: TGTGCCAGCAGCCAAGATTCCAGGGAGGAAGAGACCCAGTACTTC.

The chain has TRBV10-3 and TRBJ2-7, with TRBD2 matching 8 bases. V shed 11 bases and J 4 bases; nucleotides not matched to a gene: 4. The CDR3 extends over 11 amino acids. CDR1 is ENHRY and CDR2 is SYGVKD in the germline V gene. For the CDR3, the DNA is TGTGCCGCCACGGGGGGGTACGAGCAGTACTTC. Encoded protein: CAATGGYEQYF.

This clone was observed a few times. The J gene is TRBJ2-7, the V gene TRBV6-2 or TRBV6-3; 7 bases map to TRBD1. The CDR3 contains 14 residues. V dropped 2 bases and J dropped 5; count of bases not matched to a gene: 6. The germline gives CDR1 MNHEY, CDR2 SVGEGT. In nucleotides, the CDR3 is TGTGCCAGCAGTTACAGGATAGGGGGCGACGAGCAGTACTTC. Its protein is CASSYRIGGDEQYF.

This clone was recorded only once. The chain recombines TRBV6-5 with TRBJ1-2; tentative D call: TRBD1 (6 bases). This CDR3 is built from 14 residues. The germline CDR1 and CDR2 sequences are MNHEY and SVGAGI. The ends were cut back, 4 bases at V and 4 bases at J, with 13 bases in the middle. CDR3 bases: TGTGCCAGCAGTTCCACAGGGCAGGGCTATGGCTACACCTTC. Residues: CASSSTGQGYGYTF.

J is TRBJ1-1 and V is TRBV5-1; D call uncertain. V dropped 0 bases and J dropped 1 base, with 7 bases sitting between them. Germline V gene sequence: CDR1 SGHRS, CDR2 YFSETQ. The CDR3 has 14 amino acids. The chain's CDR3 is CASSLVPGNTEAFF. DNA for the CDR3: TGCGCCAGCAGCTTGGTTCCGGGGAACACTGAAGCTTTCTTT.